This T cell receptor (beta chain) emerged from a study of OX40 agonist ivuxolimab in advanced cancers. Germline lookup yields CDR1 SEHNR and CDR2 FQNEAQ (reference sequence). The V end lost 3 bases, the J end lost 4 bases, and 11 bases lay between the germline ends. CDR3 length: 14 amino acids. Clones were sequenced by immunoSEQ multiplex PCR, and TCRdb holds only the in-frame ones, with some missing. The sample comprises about 61,000 clones, 90% of which are singletons, and approximately 2% rests with the top ten. The specimen comprised CD4+ or CD8+ T cells sorted from blood, sampled in a trial of the OX40 agonist ivuxolimab. The rearrangement joins TRBV7-9 to TRBJ2-3; D not resolved. This receptor was identified in an adult with an advanced solid tumor such as melanoma, head and neck, liver or kidney cancer. The CDR3 coding sequence is TGTGCCAGCAGCTTTTCCCCGGTACCAGATACGCAGTATTTT. Translated, it gives CASSFSPVPDTQYF.